Below, one T cell receptor beta chain is given with its context. The data were taken from a study of blood T cell repertoires in COVID-19. Background on the study: Italy, Spain and the United States were the sources of the convalescent and acute COVID-19 samples. From T cells, B-cell-depleted T cells, or PBMCs came the material, which was cDNA or gDNA.

Germline V gives CDR1 SGHNT, CDR2 YYREEE (reference sequence). Trimming pared 4 bases from V and 8 bases from J, leaving 22 bases between. This CDR3 is built from 16 residues. Those enrolled in Seattle joined during active infection and were followed longitudinally afterward. In the study's own analysis: For nucleated cells, counts were estimated from reference gene primer amplification. Measured with immunoSEQ multiplex PCR; TCRdb has only the in-frame clones, and not every one. V and J calls and clone size are those listed in that table; D and trimming were worked out from the DNA. The sample has approximately 330,000 clones, roughly 90% seen once; the top ten hold roughly a tenth.

Sequenced sample: peripheral blood. The chain carries TRBV5-4 and TRBJ2-1; a weak D match, TRBD2 (6 bases). The source of this sequence is a man aged 25-40 years with COVID-19, enrolled during active disease. The CDR3 DNA sequence: TGTGCCAGCAGCGTCGCTAGGGCGGGGATTTACGATGAGCAGTTCTTC. Encoded protein: CASSVARAGIYDEQFF.